The 18 T cell receptor beta chains reported below all come from one sample, sequenced in a study of T-cell memory formation after mild COVID-19. TCRdb re-derived calls from the 5' RACE reads in MiXCR, one entry per CDR3 protein. The table has 58,000 or so distinct CDR3 sequences, 25% to 30% seen once. Sequences were obtained from PBMCs or a T cell subset sorted from them (not recorded which). The receptors shown here come from a man aged 18-30 years who had mild COVID-19 (a few samples of this study predate the infection). Cell type and time point are not known.

In its sample, this clonotype was seen a few times. This chain uses TRBV4-1 with TRBJ2-7; perhaps TRBD2 as D (5 bases). CDR3 length equals 16 residues. The ends were cut back, 0 bases at V and 4 bases at J, with 16 bases in the middle. Germline loops: CDR1 MGHRA, CDR2 YSYEKL. The CDR3 reads CASSQEPGSSGYEQYF. The CDR3 DNA reads as TGCGCCAGCAGCCAAGAACCGGGGTCCAGTGGTTACGAGCAGTACTTC.

This clonotype showed up just a few times. V usage is TRBV5-6 and J usage is TRBJ2-7; TRBD2 might be the D (6 bases). V was clipped by 2 bases and J by 0 bases, with 18 bases between them. The germline gives CDR1 SGHDT, CDR2 YYEEEE. The CDR3 loop spans 17 amino acids. The CDR3, as DNA: TGTGCCAGCAGCTTTCGCGGGCGGAGGGGAAGCTCCTACGAGCAGTACGTC. The encoded protein is CASSFRGRRGSSYEQYV.

This clonotype has more than one count but fewer than ten. The rearrangement links TRBV6-2 or TRBV6-3 to TRBJ2-1; 12 positions agree with TRBD2. Trimming took 1 base from V and 3 from J; bases not matched to a gene: 7. The CDR3 spans 18 residues. Germline V CDR1 and CDR2: MNHEY, SVGEGT. The CDR3 sequence is CASSYLPLAGGLYNEQFF. The CDR3 region has the DNA TGTGCCAGCAGTTACTTGCCACTAGCGGGGGGCCTCTACAATGAGCAGTTCTTC.

This clonotype occurred a few times. The genes are TRBV28 and TRBJ1-5, with D hard to call. V was trimmed by 7 bases and J by 7 bases, leaving 14 bases between them. Germline V gene data show CDR1 as MDHEN and CDR2 as SYDVKM. The CDR3 is 13 amino acids. The CDR3 here is CASTPGRGQPQHF. CDR3 bases: TGTGCCAGCACTCCCGGACGAGGGCAGCCCCAGCATTTT.

About this clonotype: It is unclear where the CDR3 begins or ends on the DNA, so no DNA is shown, and the CDR3 is as TCRdb lists it. The rearrangement joins TRBV7-9 to TRBJ1-2; the table's D call, TRBD1, has no DNA check behind it. Germline-derived CDR1 and CDR2 are SEHNR and FQNEAQ (reference sequence). The CDR3 sequence runs 14 residues, both termini included. Here the CDR3 reads CASSLFGQGNRDTF.

The chain combines TRBV7-2 with TRBJ2-1, with TRBD2 matching over 11 bases. This CDR3 region has 17 residues. The junction had 13 bases not matched to a gene; V was cut back by 5 bases and J by 7 bases. CDR1 is SGHTA, CDR2 FQGNSA, per germline. The CDR3 region has the DNA TGTGCCAGCAGCGGCCCACGACTAGCGGGGTATTGGAATGAGCAGTTCTTC. Amino acid sequence: CASSGPRLAGYWNEQFF.

In this sample, this clonotype turned up a few times. The rearrangement joins TRBV7-8 to TRBJ1-6, with 8 bases fitting TRBD1. The CDR3 extends over 17 amino acids. Germline V gene data show CDR1 as SGHVS and CDR2 as FQNEAQ. V was clipped by 5 bases and J by 7 bases; unmatched bases: 13. In nucleotides, the CDR3 is TGTGCCAGCAGCCTCGAACGGACAGGGTTGACCAATTCACCCCTCCACTTT. Translation gives CASSLERTGLTNSPLHF.

The V and J genes are TRBV12-3 or TRBV12-4 and TRBJ1-2; D is perhaps TRBD1 (5 bases). With 5 bases removed from V and 5 bases from J, the gap between germline ends came to 9 bases. The CDR3 consists of 12 residues. CDR3 nucleotides: TGTGCCAGCAGTCTCGACAGTTATGGCTACACCTTC. This translates into CASSLDSYGYTF.

This clonotype was picked up one time. One end of the junction fails to match germline, which may point to a read error. This chain joins TRBV7-9 and TRBJ2-1, with unresolved D. The CDR3 consists of 11 residues. The V gene's germline CDR1 is SEHNR and CDR2 FQNEAQ (reference sequence). As DNA, the CDR3 is TGTGCCAGCAGCTTAGTGAGGCCAGCGATCTTC. Amino acid sequence: CASSLVRPAIF.

The chain is built from TRBV4-1 and TRBJ1-5; no clear D. The CDR3 has 15 amino acids. Germline lookup yields CDR1 MGHRA and CDR2 YSYEKL. V dropped 0 bases and J dropped 3 bases, with 9 bases sitting between them. The CDR3 DNA reads as TGCGCCAGCAGCCAAGATTGGGCCTACAATCAGCCCCAGCATTTT. Translated, it gives CASSQDWAYNQPQHF.

The table lists this clonotype with many counts. Here the CDR3 reads CASSEPGRAHNEQFF. As DNA, the CDR3 is TGTGCCAGCAGTGAGCCGGGAAGAGCCCACAATGAGCAGTTCTTC. The chain has TRBV12-3 or TRBV12-4 and TRBJ2-1; a weak D match, TRBD2 (5 bases). CDR3 length: 15 residues. Trimming removed 5 bases at V and 5 bases at J, with 16 bases between.

V usage is TRBV7-9 and J usage is TRBJ1-2, with 8 nucleotides matching TRBD1. Germline CDR1 reads SEHNR; CDR2 reads FQNEAQ (reference sequence). The J segment lost 6 bases and the V segment lost 5 bases, leaving 5 bases of the junction unmatched. This CDR3 has 13 amino acids. CDR3 DNA sequence: TGTGCCAGCAGCAAGGACAGGGACGATGGCTACACCTTC. This codes for CASSKDRDDGYTF.

This clonotype has more than one count but fewer than ten. The chain employs TRBV6-5 and TRBJ1-2; D unresolved. Trimming took off 7 bases at V and 8 bases at J, with 14 bases between the two ends. Germline assignment: CDR1 MNHEY and CDR2 SVGAGI. This CDR3 is built from 12 residues. CDR3 DNA: TGTGCCAGCACCCGAGGGCGTAAGGGCTACACCTTC. This gives the protein CASTRGRKGYTF.

J is TRBJ1-1 and V is TRBV5-1, with D perhaps matching TRBD1 (5 bases). The V and J ends lost 2 bases and 0 bases respectively, with 11 bases between them. The germline gives CDR1 SGHRS, CDR2 YFSETQ. The CDR3 totals 15 residues. CDR3 sequence reads: CASSFSGSMNTEAFF. The CDR3 DNA reads TGCGCCAGCAGCTTTTCAGGGTCCATGAACACTGAAGCTTTCTTT.

The gene calls are TRBV5-6 and TRBJ2-7; D may be TRBD1 (5 bases). Trimming took 2 bases from V and 4 from J, leaving 10 bases between them. Germline values: CDR1 SGHDT, CDR2 YYEEEE. CDR3 length: 13 residues. The CDR3 loop is CASSFKTAYEQYV. Here the CDR3 DNA reads TGTGCCAGCAGCTTCAAGACAGCGTACGAGCAGTACGTC.

The chain joins TRBV4-3 to TRBJ2-2; 9 nucleotides line up with TRBD1. V trimming: 4 bases; J trimming: 6 bases; junction bases outside the gene matches: 6. The CDR3 is 15 residues long. The germline gives CDR1 LGHNA, CDR2 YSLEER. CDR3 bases: TGCGCCAGCAGCCCCGCGGGACAGGGCTCCGGGGAGCTGTTTTTT. Translated: CASSPAGQGSGELFF.

The rearrangement uses TRBV4-3 and TRBJ1-1; a possible D gene is TRBD1 (5 bases). CDR3 size: 16 residues. Looked up from germline, CDR1 is LGHNA and CDR2 is YSLEER. V was shortened by 0 bases and J by 4 bases, with 15 bases between the two germline ends. CDR3 loop: CASSQDFPPGGTEAFF. The CDR3 region has the DNA TGCGCCAGCAGCCAAGATTTCCCCCCGGGGGGCACTGAAGCTTTCTTT.

In its sample, this clonotype was seen a few times. The chain uses TRBV4-1 and TRBJ2-7; D possibly corresponds to TRBD2 (6 bases). The CDR3 runs 15 residues. The germline gives CDR1 MGHRA, CDR2 YSYEKL. V lost 0 bases and J 6 bases, leaving 15 bases between the germline ends. The CDR3 here is CASSQEEGRRVEQYF. In nucleotides, the CDR3 is TGCGCCAGCAGCCAAGAGGAGGGTCGTAGGGTCGAGCAGTACTTC.